These 30 T cell receptor beta chains came from one sample sequenced in a study of monozygotic twins with inflammatory bowel disease (dated by TCRdb to between 2017 and 2020). The method was 5' RACE. The listed sequencing device is Illumina HiSeq 2500. TCRdb reprocessed the reads and assigns one entry to each CDR3 protein sequence, leaving out DNA. The sample has about 440,000 distinct CDR3 sequences on record. The top ten clones comprise 2.4% of the sample. Sequenced input: blood. These receptors were obtained from a human donor with ulcerative colitis or Crohn's disease, or a healthy co-twin of an affected twin (not recorded which).

V usage is TRBV10-3 and J usage is TRBJ2-7; TCRdb's D call of TRBD1 is untestable without DNA. Germline CDR1 reads ENHRY; CDR2 reads SYGVKD. The CDR3 is 13 residues long. CDR3 amino acids: CATYSTGIHEQYF.

The V call is TRBV10-3, the J call TRBJ2-6. Germline CDR1 reads ENHRY; CDR2 reads SYGVKD. This CDR3 comprises 15 residues. The CDR3 sequence is CAINDVQRGANVLTF.

The rearrangement joins TRBV20-1 to TRBJ2-2; checking the TCRdb D call of TRBD2 is not possible without DNA. CDR3 length: 15 amino acids. The germline V gene encodes CDR1 DFQATT and CDR2 SNEGSKA (reference sequence). CDR3 protein: CSAQVAGRNTGELFF.

V gene TRBV7-2 combines with J gene TRBJ2-7; TCRdb names TRBD2, which stays unverified in the absence of DNA. Germline CDR1 SGHTA, CDR2 FQGNSA. CDR3 length: 16 amino acids. CDR3 loop: CASSSGIVAGSYEQYF.

The V gene is TRBV6-5, the J gene TRBJ2-6; TCRdb lists TRBD1, though no DNA is available to test this call. CDR3 length: 15 amino acids. Germline CDR1 MNHEY, CDR2 SVGAGI. CDR3: CASSSDRGRANVLTF.

The chain uses TRBV20-1 and TRBJ2-3. Germline V gene lookup returns CDR1 DFQATT and CDR2 SNEGSKA (reference sequence). This CDR3 has 13 residues. CDR3: CSAVPGPADTQYF.

The chain joins TRBV28 to TRBJ2-7; TCRdb's assignment of TRBD2 cannot be checked, as there is no DNA. The CDR3 has 11 amino acids. Per the germline V gene, CDR1 is MDHEN and CDR2 is SYDVKM. CDR3 in amino acids: CASGTEGEQYF.

The chain links TRBV19 to TRBJ2-7; the TCRdb D gene call, TRBD2, has no DNA to confirm it. The length of the CDR3 is 14 residues. Per germline, CDR1 LNHDA and CDR2 SQIVND (reference sequence). Here the CDR3 reads CASRLQSGTYEQYF.

The CDR3 loop reads CACPGQGSTEAFF. The chain joins TRBV30 to TRBJ1-1; TCRdb's assignment of TRBD1 cannot be checked, as there is no DNA. CDR1 and CDR2 (germline): GTSNPN, SVGIG (reference sequence). The CDR3 extends over 13 amino acids.

The genes are TRBV11-2 and TRBJ2-1; TCRdb's D gene call, TRBD2, goes unchecked for lack of DNA. From germline, CDR1 is SGHAT and CDR2 FQNNGV. CDR3 size: 14 residues. The CDR3 spells CASSLGEGPLEQFF.

CDR3 residues: CASSPDRVGGYTF. V usage is TRBV7-2 and J usage is TRBJ1-2; TCRdb returns TRBD1, unconfirmable since there is no DNA. The CDR3 length is 13 residues. CDR1 and CDR2 (germline): SGHTA, FQGNSA.

The chain couples TRBV7-9 to TRBJ1-4; without DNA, the TCRdb call of TRBD1 cannot be checked. CDR1 SEHNR and CDR2 FQNEAQ come from the germline V gene (reference sequence). The CDR3 loop spans 15 amino acids. CDR3 amino acids: CASSQSAGGGEKLFF.

The V call is TRBV3-1, the J call TRBJ1-1; without DNA, the TCRdb call of TRBD1 cannot be checked. The germline CDR1 and CDR2 sequences are LGHDT and YNNKEL (reference sequence). CDR3 size: 14 residues. CDR3: CASSPRQAVTEAFF.

V usage is TRBV4-1 and J usage is TRBJ2-1; there is no DNA to check the TCRdb D call of TRBD2. Per germline, CDR1 MGHRA and CDR2 YSYEKL. This CDR3 has 17 amino acids. This CDR3 is CASSPKTASGAYNEQFF.

The CDR3 sequence is CASSLEIGGGRTDTQYF. The V and J genes are TRBV7-2 and TRBJ2-3; TCRdb calls TRBD2, which cannot be checked without DNA. CDR1 is SGHTA and CDR2 is FQGNSA in the germline V gene. CDR3 length equals 17 residues.

The chain has TRBV3-1 and TRBJ2-2. There are 15 residues in the CDR3. Germline V gene lookup returns CDR1 LGHDT and CDR2 YNNKEL (reference sequence). CDR3 loop: CASSQAGIGTGELFF.

The chain combines TRBV7-2 with TRBJ2-7; absent DNA, TCRdb's TRBD1 call cannot be checked. This CDR3 is built from 14 residues. Germline lookup yields CDR1 SGHTA and CDR2 FQGNSA. This chain's CDR3 is CASSPGGGRLEQYF.

The V and J genes are TRBV5-5 and TRBJ1-5. CDR1 and CDR2 from the germline V gene are SGHKS and YYEKEE (reference sequence). This CDR3 region has 13 residues. Here the CDR3 reads CASSLERNQPQHF.

The chain recombines TRBV15 with TRBJ1-5; TCRdb proposes TRBD1, but this gene call is untestable without DNA. Germline V gene lookup returns CDR1 LNHNV and CDR2 YYDKDF (reference sequence). The CDR3 loop spans 15 amino acids. CDR3 sequence: CATSRDQGGYQPQHF. The full variable domain, in which reference TRBV15 and TRBJ1-5 provide the parts outside the CDR3, is DAMVIQNPRYQVTQFGKPVTLSCSQTLNHNVMYWYQQKSSQAPKLLFHYYDKDFNNEADTPDNFQSRRPNTSFCFLDIRSPGLGDTAMYLCATSRDQGGYQPQHFGDGTRLSIL.

The chain recombines TRBV29-1 with TRBJ1-2; TCRdb picks TRBD1, but there is no DNA to check that call. This CDR3 region has 13 residues. Germline values: CDR1 SQVTM, CDR2 ANQGSEA. The CDR3 spells CSALTGGPDGYTF.

The V and J genes are TRBV19 and TRBJ1-1; TCRdb's D gene call, TRBD1, goes unchecked for lack of DNA. The CDR3 sequence is 14 residues long. Germline CDR1 is LNHDA and CDR2 is SQIVND (reference sequence). The CDR3 sequence: CASRTTEGWTEAFF.

The CDR3 sequence is CSVRQGDEQYF. This chain connects TRBV29-1 to TRBJ2-7; TCRdb reports TRBD1, a call that lacks DNA to check it against. The germline CDR1 and CDR2 sequences are SQVTM and ANQGSEA. The CDR3 contains 11 residues.

The V gene is TRBV15, the J gene TRBJ2-6. This CDR3 comprises 17 residues. From germline, CDR1 is LNHNV and CDR2 YYDKDF (reference sequence). The CDR3 reads CATSRDRAASGANVLTF.

This chain connects TRBV28 to TRBJ1-2; there is no DNA to check the TCRdb D call of TRBD1. The CDR3 has 13 residues. CDR1 is MDHEN and CDR2 is SYDVKM in the germline V gene. CDR3 loop: CASSVRDRDGYTF.

The chain is built from TRBV10-3 and TRBJ2-2; there is no DNA to check the TCRdb D call of TRBD2. Germline V gene lookup returns CDR1 ENHRY and CDR2 SYGVKD. CDR3 length equals 17 residues. CDR3 protein: CATYTGLAGGSAGELFF.

The rearrangement joins TRBV5-1 to TRBJ2-1; TCRdb picks TRBD1, but there is no DNA to check that call. The CDR3 is 13 amino acids. In germline, CDR1 is SGHRS, CDR2 YFSETQ. The CDR3: CASSLLQGDEQFF.

The chain's CDR3 is CATSSGGVELNTEAFF. The chain carries TRBV24-1 and TRBJ1-1; the TCRdb D gene call, TRBD1, has no DNA to confirm it. The CDR3 runs 16 residues. Germline CDR1 KGHDR, CDR2 SFDVKD.

The chain employs TRBV5-1 and TRBJ2-2; TCRdb's D call, TRBD2, is unchecked because there is no DNA. The CDR3 consists of 13 residues. CDR1 SGHRS and CDR2 YFSETQ come from the germline V gene. CDR3: CASSSLAAGELFF.

V usage is TRBV10-3 and J usage is TRBJ2-3; the D call of TRBD1 rests on TCRdb alone, since no DNA is present to check it. The CDR3 runs 16 residues. Germline-derived CDR1 and CDR2 are ENHRY and SYGVKD. This CDR3 is CAISDPTGSITDTQYF.

The chain links TRBV9 to TRBJ2-3. The CDR3 sequence is 13 residues long. Germline-derived CDR1 and CDR2 are SGDLS and YYNGEE. The CDR3: CASSTSEADTQYF.